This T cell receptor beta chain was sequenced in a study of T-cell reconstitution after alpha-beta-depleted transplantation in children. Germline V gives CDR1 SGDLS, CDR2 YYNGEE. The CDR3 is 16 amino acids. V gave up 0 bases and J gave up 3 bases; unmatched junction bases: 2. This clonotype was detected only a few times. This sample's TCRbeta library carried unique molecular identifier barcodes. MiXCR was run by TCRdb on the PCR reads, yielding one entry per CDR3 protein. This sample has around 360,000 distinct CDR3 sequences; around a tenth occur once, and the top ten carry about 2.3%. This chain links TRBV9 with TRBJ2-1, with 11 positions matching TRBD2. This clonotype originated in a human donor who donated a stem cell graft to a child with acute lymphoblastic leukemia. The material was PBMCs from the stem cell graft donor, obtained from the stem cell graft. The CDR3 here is CASSVATSGGYNEQFF. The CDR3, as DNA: TGTGCCAGCAGCGTAGCTACTAGCGGGGGCTACAATGAGCAGTTCTTC.